A selection of T cell receptor beta chains follows, all from one sample in a study of cytomegalovirus exposure and HLA in healthy donors. Repertoires were generated with immunoSEQ multiplex PCR, while TCRdb's copy carries only in-frame clones and drops some. This table has around 150,000 clones, around 79% appearing once. Sequencing was done on a sample of PBMCs. The receptors were sampled from a male donor in good health and CMV-seronegative. Both conserved end residues are part of each CDR3. A D gene is named only where the DNA matches it firmly. Part of the rows lack a size; the others show once, few, many or a class for expanded clones.

d_call clone_size j_call v_call cdr3_aa cdr3_nt
TRBD1 . TRBJ1-3 TRBV9 CASSPQGYSGNTIYF TGTGCCAGCAGCCCACAGGGGTACTCTGGAAACACCATATATTTT
. . TRBJ1-1 TRBV6-1 CASSVGRAENTEAFF TGTGCCAGCAGTGTCGGGCGGGCGGAGAACACTGAAGCTTTCTTT
TRBD2 . TRBJ2-3 TRBV30 CAWRVAGEEDTQYF TGTGCCTGGAGGGTAGCGGGAGAAGAGGATACGCAGTATTTT
TRBD2 . TRBJ2-7 TRBV7-3 CASSLWSSGRYSYEQYF TGTGCCAGCAGCTTATGGTCTAGCGGGAGGTACTCCTACGAGCAGTACTTC
. . TRBJ1-6 TRBV4-1 CASSQDRRTASYNSPLHF TGCGCCAGCAGCCAAGATCGGAGGACAGCCAGCTATAATTCACCCCTCCACTTT
. . TRBJ2-1 TRBV7-2 CASSLRNSGISYNEQFF TGTGCCAGCAGCTTAAGAAATAGCGGTATCTCCTACAATGAGCAGTTCTTC
. . TRBJ2-4 TRBV6-1 CASSEVQGQRNIQYF TGTGCCAGCAGTGAAGTACAGGGCCAACGGAACATTCAGTACTTC
TRBD1 . TRBJ1-2 TRBV10-3 CATTGGYGYTF TGTGCCACGACAGGGGGCTATGGCTACACCTTC
. . TRBJ1-1 TRBV10-3 CASSRGNTEAFF TGTGCCAGCAGCAGGGGGAACACTGAAGCTTTCTTT
. . TRBJ1-1 TRBV11-2 CASSRGGDTEAFF TGTGCCAGCAGCCGCGGGGGGGACACTGAAGCTTTCTTT
. . TRBJ2-7 TRBV6-5 CASSYSWSTYEQYF TGTGCCAGCAGTTACTCATGGAGTACCTACGAGCAGTACTTC
TRBD2 few TRBJ2-5 TRBV7-2 CASSLGLAGDETQYF TGTGCCAGCAGCTTAGGACTAGCGGGAGACGAGACCCAGTACTTC
TRBD1 . TRBJ1-2 TRBV5-4 CASSPDRDVNGYTF TGTGCCAGCAGCCCGGACAGGGATGTAAATGGCTACACCTTC
. . TRBJ1-1 TRBV6-5 CASRAQTLNTEAFF TGTGCCAGCAGGGCACAGACCCTGAACACTGAAGCTTTCTTT
TRBD1 . TRBJ2-7 TRBV2 CASAERGTGIPYEQYF TGTGCCAGCGCGGAAAGAGGGACAGGGATTCCCTACGAGCAGTACTTC
. . TRBJ2-1 TRBV7-9 CARSLPVDRNYNEQFF TGTGCCCGCAGCTTACCCGTTGACAGGAACTACAATGAGCAGTTCTTC
. . TRBJ1-2 TRBV30 CAWSVSLTGTNYGYTF TGTGCCTGGAGTGTATCGCTGACGGGAACTAACTATGGCTACACCTTC
. . TRBJ2-4 TRBV29-1 CSAGGQPVGKNIQYF TGCAGCGCCGGAGGACAGCCGGTAGGCAAAAACATTCAGTACTTC
. . TRBJ2-1 TRBV6-1 CASSEVSSEQFF TGTGCCAGCAGTGAAGTGTCCAGTGAGCAGTTCTTC
TRBD2 few TRBJ2-3 TRBV2 CASINGGNTDTQYF TGTGCCAGCATAAACGGGGGGAACACAGATACGCAGTATTTT
. . TRBJ2-2 TRBV19 CATYSVEFNTGELFF TGTGCCACCTACTCAGTGGAGTTCAACACCGGGGAGCTGTTTTTT
. . TRBJ2-7 TRBV18 CASSRDSYEQYF TGTGCCAGCTCCCGAGACTCCTACGAGCAGTACTTC
TRBD1 . TRBJ2-2 TRBV4-3 CASSPSRGTGLTGELFF TGCGCCAGCAGCCCATCAAGGGGGACAGGGTTGACCGGGGAGCTGTTTTTT
TRBD2 . TRBJ2-1 TRBV19 CARTGTSGRGGEQFF TGTGCCAGAACCGGGACTAGCGGGAGGGGTGGTGAGCAGTTCTTC
TRBD1 few TRBJ2-7 TRBV20-1 CSAGQGHEQYF TGCAGTGCGGGACAGGGCCACGAGCAGTACTTC
TRBD1 . TRBJ2-1 TRBV27 CASRNRDRVVEWGNNEQFF TGTGCCAGCAGGAACAGGGACAGGGTCGTCGAGTGGGGGAACAATGAGCAGTTCTTC
. . TRBJ2-5 TRBV30 CAWRRLSSSREQYF TGTGCCTGGAGAAGACTCTCTTCTTCCAGAGAGCAGTACTTC
TRBD1 . TRBJ2-1 TRBV7-9 CASSLGQGARNEQFF TGTGCCAGCAGCCTCGGACAGGGGGCGCGTAATGAGCAGTTCTTC
TRBD2 . TRBJ2-7 TRBV15 CATSRGTSGRRLGYEQYF TGTGCCACCAGCAGAGGGACTAGCGGGAGGCGTTTGGGCTACGAGCAGTACTTC
. . TRBJ1-5 TRBV6-1 CASMGREGQPQHF TGTGCCAGCATGGGCAGGGAAGGCCAGCCCCAGCATTTT
. . TRBJ1-1 TRBV5-1 CATRGEENTEAFF TGCGCCACCAGGGGAGAGGAGAACACTGAAGCTTTCTTT
. . TRBJ2-7 TRBV12-2 CASRPKLAGGFGEQYF TGTGCAAGTCGCCCGAAACTAGCGGGAGGTTTCGGCGAGCAGTACTTC
TRBD2 . TRBJ2-7 TRBV9 CASSVGVAGEFYEQYF TGTGCCAGCAGCGTAGGGGTAGCGGGAGAATTTTACGAGCAGTACTTC
. . TRBJ2-1 TRBV19 CASSIIGGYNEQFF TGTGCCAGTAGTATTATCGGGGGATACAATGAGCAGTTCTTC
. . TRBJ2-4 TRBV6-5 CASSQAGGRIQYF TGTGCCAGCAGCCAGGCCGGGGGAAGAATTCAGTACTTC
. . TRBJ1-1 TRBV5-4 CASSAAGVMNTEAFF TGTGCCAGCAGCGCGGCTGGCGTCATGAACACTGAAGCTTTCTTT
TRBD1 . TRBJ2-2 TRBV5-4 CASSIDRGRGTGELFF TGTGCCAGCAGCATAGACAGGGGGCGCGGAACCGGGGAGCTGTTTTTT
. . TRBJ2-1 TRBV10-3 CAISERTNNEQFF TGTGCCATCAGTGAGCGTACAAACAATGAGCAGTTCTTC
. . TRBJ2-7 TRBV6-6 CASSTPEGGYEQYF TGTGCCAGCAGTACCCCTGAGGGCGGGTACGAGCAGTACTTC
TRBD1 once TRBJ2-3 TRBV18 CASSPTGGSADTQYF TGTGCCAGCTCACCGACAGGGGGTAGCGCAGATACGCAGTATTTT
TRBD1 many TRBJ1-5 TRBV10-3 CAISEGTASNQPQHF TGTGCCATCAGTGAGGGGACAGCAAGCAATCAGCCCCAGCATTTT
. . TRBJ1-2 TRBV5-4 CASSLVDNRPGGYTF TGTGCCAGCAGCTTGGTTGATAACCGTCCGGGGGGCTACACCTTC
. . TRBJ1-1 TRBV7-3 CASSLSGGIAEAFF TGTGCCAGCAGCTTATCCGGGGGGATCGCTGAAGCTTTCTTT
. few TRBJ1-4 TRBV10-3 CAISDVELRVLFF TGTGCCATCAGTGATGTGGAGTTACGGGTACTGTTTTTT
TRBD2 . TRBJ2-7 TRBV19 CASSPSSGSYEQYF TGTGCCAGTAGTCCATCTAGCGGCTCCTACGAGCAGTACTTC
. few TRBJ2-5 TRBV5-1 CASSFGGLGTVTQYF TGCGCCAGCAGCTTCGGGGGTTTGGGGACAGTGACCCAGTACTTC
TRBD1 . TRBJ1-1 TRBV7-8 CASSLFMDRASFF TGTGCCAGCAGCTTATTCATGGACAGGGCTTCTTTCTTT
TRBD1 . TRBJ1-4 TRBV4-1 CASSLRQGRPNEKLFF TGCGCCAGCAGCCTCCGACAGGGGCGACCTAATGAAAAACTGTTTTTT
TRBD2 few TRBJ2-5 TRBV7-3 CASSLGLAGTETQYF TGTGCCAGCAGCTTGGGACTAGCGGGGACCGAGACCCAGTACTTC
. . TRBJ2-1 TRBV6-5 CASSAHQYNEQFF TGTGCCAGCAGTGCCCACCAGTACAATGAGCAGTTCTTC
. few TRBJ1-5 TRBV19 CATQSTARFSNQPQHF TGTGCCACCCAATCGACAGCCCGATTTAGCAATCAGCCCCAGCATTTT
. . TRBJ1-1 TRBV2 CASTVSEENTEAFF TGTGCCAGCACGGTTTCTGAGGAGAACACTGAAGCTTTCTTT
. . TRBJ2-7 TRBV7-9 CSSSLEARVPYEQYF TGTTCCAGCAGCTTAGAGGCCAGGGTACCCTACGAGCAGTACTTC
TRBD1 . TRBJ1-5 TRBV18 CASSPGLGQGAGQPQHF TGTGCCAGCTCACCAGGACTAGGACAGGGGGCAGGGCAGCCCCAGCATTTT
TRBD1 . TRBJ1-5 TRBV7-2 CASSSPGTGYQPQHF TGTGCCAGCAGCTCGCCCGGGACAGGGTATCAGCCCCAGCATTTT